The rows below give T cell receptor beta chains drawn from one sample of a study of beta chain features in type 1 diabetes. Here immunoSEQ multiplex PCR was the method, and the copy in TCRdb shows in-frame clones only, minus some. The table lists about 340,000 clones, approximately 15% of them singletons, with 0.013% to 0.015% in the top ten. The sample comprised naive CD4+ T cells from blood. These TCRs come from a young woman with type 1 diabetes. Both conserved end residues are part of each CDR3. Fields, in order: CDR3 DNA, CDR3 protein, clone size, V gene, D gene, J gene. A D gene is named only where the DNA matches it firmly. A clone size is listed for some rows: how often the clone was seen (once, few, many), or a class if it is expanded.

cdr3_nt: TGTGCCAGCAGTGGACAGGGTTGGGAGCAGTACTTC
cdr3_aa: CASSGQGWEQYF
clone_size: .
v_call: TRBV2
d_call: TRBD1
j_call: TRBJ2-7

cdr3_nt: TGTGCCAGCAGCGTAGGAGCAGGGGCGATTTCCGATACGCAGTATTTT
cdr3_aa: CASSVGAGAISDTQYF
clone_size: few
v_call: TRBV9
d_call: .
j_call: TRBJ2-3

cdr3_nt: TGCAGTGCTACTCACAGAGATACGCAGTATTTT
cdr3_aa: CSATHRDTQYF
clone_size: .
v_call: TRBV20-1
d_call: .
j_call: TRBJ2-3

cdr3_nt: TGTGCCAGCAGCCGTCCCGGGACAGTAGACAATGAGCAGTTCTTC
cdr3_aa: CASSRPGTVDNEQFF
clone_size: .
v_call: TRBV9
d_call: TRBD1
j_call: TRBJ2-1

cdr3_nt: TGTGCCAGCAGCTTGTGGGGACATGGCGGATCTAGCACAGATACGCAGTATTTT
cdr3_aa: CASSLWGHGGSSTDTQYF
clone_size: few
v_call: TRBV7-2
d_call: .
j_call: TRBJ2-3

cdr3_nt: TGTGCCAGCAACCCTGGGGGGATCAATCAGCCCCAGCATTTT
cdr3_aa: CASNPGGINQPQHF
clone_size: few
v_call: TRBV6-6
d_call: .
j_call: TRBJ1-5

cdr3_nt: TGTGCCAGCTCACCAGGACTGGGAAACAAAGAGACCCAGTACTTC
cdr3_aa: CASSPGLGNKETQYF
clone_size: few
v_call: TRBV18
d_call: .
j_call: TRBJ2-5

cdr3_nt: TGTGCCAGCAGCGTACAGGGGAGCAACACTGAAGCTTTCTTT
cdr3_aa: CASSVQGSNTEAFF
clone_size: .
v_call: TRBV9
d_call: .
j_call: TRBJ1-1

cdr3_nt: TGTGCCAGCAGCTTAGGCGGTCAGGGGGCCAGTGAAAAACTGTTTTTT
cdr3_aa: CASSLGGQGASEKLFF
clone_size: few
v_call: TRBV11-2
d_call: TRBD1
j_call: TRBJ1-4

cdr3_nt: TGTGCCAGCAGCCGTCAGGGGTACGAGCAGTACTTC
cdr3_aa: CASSRQGYEQYF
clone_size: .
v_call: TRBV7-8
d_call: .
j_call: TRBJ2-7

cdr3_nt: TGTGCCTGGAGTGTTGGGCACACTGAAGCTTTCTTT
cdr3_aa: CAWSVGHTEAFF
clone_size: few
v_call: TRBV30
d_call: .
j_call: TRBJ1-1

cdr3_nt: TGTGCCAGTATCCCCGCGACAGGGGTGGGAAACATTCAGTACTTC
cdr3_aa: CASIPATGVGNIQYF
clone_size: .
v_call: TRBV19
d_call: TRBD1
j_call: TRBJ2-4

cdr3_nt: TGTGCCTGGAGTGTCGGCCTAGCGGGAGGGCGAGCCTACAATGAGCAGTTCTTC
cdr3_aa: CAWSVGLAGGRAYNEQFF
clone_size: few
v_call: TRBV30
d_call: TRBD2
j_call: TRBJ2-1

cdr3_nt: TGTGCCAGCAGTGATCCCGGGACTAGCGGGCAAGAGACCCAGTACTTC
cdr3_aa: CASSDPGTSGQETQYF
clone_size: .
v_call: TRBV6-1
d_call: TRBD2
j_call: TRBJ2-5

cdr3_nt: TGCGCCAGCAGTCAAGGAAATTTGGGACAGGGGGAGACCGGGGAGAGGCCCCAGCATTTT
cdr3_aa: CASSQGNLGQGETGERPQHF
clone_size: .
v_call: TRBV23-1
d_call: TRBD1
j_call: TRBJ1-5

cdr3_nt: TGCGCCAGCAGGGGACTAGCGGGAGCCGGAGAGACCCAGTACTTC
cdr3_aa: CASRGLAGAGETQYF
clone_size: few
v_call: TRBV5-1
d_call: TRBD2
j_call: TRBJ2-5

cdr3_nt: TGTGCCAGCAGCCAAGATCCCCTAGCGGGTTTCCGTGGCGATGAGCAGTTCTTC
cdr3_aa: CASSQDPLAGFRGDEQFF
clone_size: few
v_call: TRBV14
d_call: TRBD2
j_call: TRBJ2-1

cdr3_nt: TGTGCCATCAGTGCGGGCGGGAGCTACATCGGGACCCAGTACTTC
cdr3_aa: CAISAGGSYIGTQYF
clone_size: .
v_call: TRBV10-3
d_call: TRBD2
j_call: TRBJ2-5

cdr3_nt: TGTGCCAGCAGCCCCCAAAGCGGGAGGGAGTTCTTC
cdr3_aa: CASSPQSGREFF
clone_size: .
v_call: TRBV7-2
d_call: TRBD2
j_call: TRBJ2-1

cdr3_nt: TGCGCCAGCAGCTTGGTCGTCGGCGGGGAGCTGTTTTTT
cdr3_aa: CASSLVVGGELFF
clone_size: few
v_call: TRBV5-1
d_call: .
j_call: TRBJ2-2

cdr3_nt: TGTGCCAGCAGCCTGGACCCAGGGGATACGCAGTATTTT
cdr3_aa: CASSLDPGDTQYF
clone_size: .
v_call: TRBV7-3
d_call: .
j_call: TRBJ2-3

cdr3_nt: TGTGCCAGCAGCTCAGAGGTAGCGGGAGGCAATGAGCAGTTCTTC
cdr3_aa: CASSSEVAGGNEQFF
clone_size: .
v_call: TRBV7-8
d_call: TRBD2
j_call: TRBJ2-1

cdr3_nt: TGCAGCGTTTCTCAGGGTGGATGGGGCTATGGCTACACCTTC
cdr3_aa: CSVSQGGWGYGYTF
clone_size: few
v_call: TRBV29-1
d_call: .
j_call: TRBJ1-2

cdr3_nt: TGTGCCAGCAGGAGGACAAACACTGAAGCTTTCTTT
cdr3_aa: CASRRTNTEAFF
clone_size: .
v_call: TRBV6-1
d_call: .
j_call: TRBJ1-1

cdr3_nt: TGTGCCAGCAGTTTGAGGGAGGACACTGAAGCTTTCTTT
cdr3_aa: CASSLREDTEAFF
clone_size: .
v_call: TRBV27
d_call: .
j_call: TRBJ1-1

cdr3_nt: TGTGCCTGGAGTGCTTACAATGAGCAGTTCTTC
cdr3_aa: CAWSAYNEQFF
clone_size: few
v_call: TRBV30
d_call: .
j_call: TRBJ2-1

cdr3_nt: TGTGCCAGCAGCCCAGAAGAAAGCTCCTACGAGCAGTACTTC
cdr3_aa: CASSPEESSYEQYF
clone_size: .
v_call: TRBV9
d_call: .
j_call: TRBJ2-7

cdr3_nt: TGTGCCAGCACCAGACTAGCGCGAAGCACAGATACGCAGTATTTT
cdr3_aa: CASTRLARSTDTQYF
clone_size: .
v_call: TRBV27
d_call: TRBD2
j_call: TRBJ2-3

cdr3_nt: TGTGCCAGCAGTGAACCAGGGTATCGTGGCTACACCTTC
cdr3_aa: CASSEPGYRGYTF
clone_size: .
v_call: TRBV25-1
d_call: .
j_call: TRBJ1-2

cdr3_nt: TGTGCCTGGAGGTCCGGAGGGAATCAGCCCCAGCATTTT
cdr3_aa: CAWRSGGNQPQHF
clone_size: .
v_call: TRBV30
d_call: .
j_call: TRBJ1-5

cdr3_nt: TGCGCCAGCAGCGGGGGGATTCCGGGGTACAATGAGCAGTTCTTC
cdr3_aa: CASSGGIPGYNEQFF
clone_size: .
v_call: TRBV5-1
d_call: .
j_call: TRBJ2-1

cdr3_nt: TGTGCCAGTAGTACTCAAGCGGGAACTACCTACAATGAGCAGTTCTTC
cdr3_aa: CASSTQAGTTYNEQFF
clone_size: few
v_call: TRBV19
d_call: TRBD2
j_call: TRBJ2-1

cdr3_nt: TGCGCCAGCAGCCAAATACAGGGACAGGGGGTCAATGAAGATACGCAGTATTTT
cdr3_aa: CASSQIQGQGVNEDTQYF
clone_size: .
v_call: TRBV4-3
d_call: TRBD1
j_call: TRBJ2-3

cdr3_nt: TGTGCCAGCAGTGAAATGTCCCCTAACTACGAGCAGTACTTC
cdr3_aa: CASSEMSPNYEQYF
clone_size: few
v_call: TRBV2
d_call: .
j_call: TRBJ2-7

cdr3_nt: TGTGCCAGCAGCTTGCAGGGGTACGGGGCCAACGTCCTGACTTTC
cdr3_aa: CASSLQGYGANVLTF
clone_size: .
v_call: TRBV5-4
d_call: .
j_call: TRBJ2-6

cdr3_nt: TGTGCCACCAGCAGACCGGGAGGGCCCCCCGGGGAGCTGTTTTTT
cdr3_aa: CATSRPGGPPGELFF
clone_size: .
v_call: TRBV15
d_call: TRBD2
j_call: TRBJ2-2

cdr3_nt: TGTGCCAGCAGCTTAGCAACGGGGTACACAGATACGCAGTATTTT
cdr3_aa: CASSLATGYTDTQYF
clone_size: .
v_call: TRBV7-9
d_call: .
j_call: TRBJ2-3

cdr3_nt: TGTGCCAGCTCACCACAGGCCGGGAAGCAAGAGACCCAGTACTTC
cdr3_aa: CASSPQAGKQETQYF
clone_size: .
v_call: TRBV18
d_call: .
j_call: TRBJ2-5

cdr3_nt: TGTGCCAGCAGCCGACTAGCCAGCTCCTACAATGAGCAGTTCTTC
cdr3_aa: CASSRLASSYNEQFF
clone_size: few
v_call: TRBV2
d_call: TRBD2
j_call: TRBJ2-1

cdr3_nt: TGTGCCAGCAGTCCCGGGGACAGGGGGGGGTGGGAAAGGGGCTCCTACAATGAGCAGTTCTTC
cdr3_aa: CASSPGDRGGWERGSYNEQFF
clone_size: .
v_call: TRBV27
d_call: TRBD1
j_call: TRBJ2-1

cdr3_nt: TGCACCAGCAGCCAAGCTCCGAGGGATGAGCAGTTCTTC
cdr3_aa: CTSSQAPRDEQFF
clone_size: few
v_call: TRBV1
d_call: .
j_call: TRBJ2-1